The rows below give T cell receptor beta chains drawn from one sample of a study of blood T cell repertoires in COVID-19. Assay used: immunoSEQ multiplex PCR; TCRdb lists only in-frame clones, some missing. Of around 130,000 clones in the sample, about 84% were seen once. Sequenced input: peripheral blood. These receptors originate from a woman aged 60 to 75 with acute or convalescent COVID-19. CDR3s include the opening cysteine and the closing phenylalanine or tryptophan. Each record gives: D gene, V gene, J gene, clone size, CDR3 protein, CDR3 DNA. The D gene is left open where the match is weak. Only part of the rows carry a size: once, few, many, or a class if the clone is expanded.

.	TRBV5-6	TRBJ2-6	.	CASSPELAGANVLTF	TGTGCCAGCAGCCCGGAGCTCGCTGGGGCCAACGTCCTGACTTTC
.	TRBV27	TRBJ2-2	.	CASTPLNTGELFF	TGTGCCAGCACTCCCTTGAACACCGGGGAGCTGTTTTTT
TRBD1	TRBV6-5	TRBJ1-5	.	CASRQGVRSNQPQHF	TGTGCCAGCAGGCAGGGGGTGCGGAGCAATCAGCCCCAGCATTTT
TRBD1	TRBV10-3	TRBJ1-5	.	CAIKGGGQANQPQHF	TGTGCCATCAAGGGAGGGGGACAGGCGAACCAGCCCCAGCATTTT
.	TRBV5-1	TRBJ1-2	.	CASKVGQDYGYTF	TGCGCCAGCAAGGTGGGCCAAGACTATGGCTACACCTTC
.	TRBV5-1	TRBJ1-1	.	CASRTDSDTEAFF	TGCGCCAGCAGGACGGACAGCGACACTGAAGCTTTCTTT
.	TRBV7-9	TRBJ1-1	.	CASSLGAGEAFF	TGTGCCAGCAGCTTAGGGGCGGGTGAAGCTTTCTTT
.	TRBV27	TRBJ1-4	.	CASSLFATNEKLFF	TGTGCCAGCAGTTTATTCGCAACTAATGAAAAACTGTTTTTT
TRBD1	TRBV6-5	TRBJ2-5	.	CASSAEGAGQETQYF	TGTGCCAGCAGCGCCGAGGGGGCTGGGCAAGAGACCCAGTACTTC
TRBD2	TRBV13	TRBJ2-1	.	CASSSLAGALDGEQFF	TGTGCCAGCAGCTCTCTAGCGGGGGCCCTCGACGGGGAGCAGTTCTTC
TRBD2	TRBV6-4	TRBJ2-7	.	CASSEESGGAYEQYF	TGTGCCAGCAGTGAGGAGTCGGGGGGGGCCTACGAGCAGTACTTC
TRBD1	TRBV6-5	TRBJ1-1	.	CASRTGLNTEAFF	TGTGCCAGTCGGACAGGTTTGAACACTGAAGCTTTCTTT
.	TRBV5-1	TRBJ1-1	.	CASSKATIPVLNTEAFF	TGCGCCAGCAGCAAAGCTACGATCCCTGTTTTGAACACTGAAGCTTTCTTT
.	TRBV19	TRBJ1-5	.	CASRQSRSQPQHF	TGTGCCAGTAGGCAATCAAGGAGTCAGCCCCAGCATTTT
TRBD2	TRBV5-1	TRBJ2-5	.	CASSEGTSGGIGTQYF	TGCGCCAGCAGCGAAGGGACTAGCGGGGGTATTGGGACCCAGTACTTC
.	TRBV18	TRBJ1-1	.	CASSRETGNTEAFF	TGTGCCAGCTCACGCGAGACAGGGAACACTGAAGCTTTCTTT
.	TRBV27	TRBJ1-2	.	CASSFSGQKDGYTF	TGTGCCAGCAGTTTTAGCGGGCAAAAGGATGGCTACACCTTC
TRBD1	TRBV7-3	TRBJ2-1	.	CASSLGQYNEQFF	TGTGCCAGCAGCTTGGGACAGTACAATGAGCAGTTCTTC
.	TRBV3-1/TRBV3-2	TRBJ1-3	.	CASSQVARQGKNTIYF	TGTGCCAGCAGCCAAGTGGCCCGGCAGGGAAAAAACACCATATATTTT
.	TRBV13	TRBJ2-1	.	CASRGRGRRHEQFF	TGTGCCAGCAGGGGGCGGGGCCGGCGGCATGAGCAGTTCTTC
TRBD1	TRBV27	TRBJ1-5	.	CASSFRTGHQPQHF	TGTGCCAGCAGTTTCCGGACAGGGCATCAGCCCCAGCATTTT
TRBD2	TRBV14	TRBJ2-5	.	CASSQELAGLTQYF	TGTGCCAGCAGCCAAGAACTAGCGGGCTTAACCCAGTACTTC
.	TRBV9	TRBJ2-1	once	CASSVVPSRGLKEQFF	TGTGCCAGCAGCGTCGTACCCTCGCGGGGGCTAAAGGAGCAGTTCTTC
.	TRBV6-1	TRBJ1-4	few	CASSEAQDRLLFF	TGTGCCAGCAGTGAAGCACAGGACCGGTTGTTGTTTTTT
.	TRBV29-1	TRBJ2-5	.	CSVDTGREETQYF	TGCAGCGTTGATACAGGCAGGGAAGAGACCCAGTACTTC
TRBD1	TRBV10-1	TRBJ2-7	.	CASSGGPGGREQYF	TGCGCCAGCAGTGGAGGTCCAGGGGGTAGAGAGCAGTACTTC
TRBD2	TRBV7-6	TRBJ2-3	.	CASSLGYGGASDTQYF	TGTGCCAGCAGCTTAGGATACGGGGGGGCATCAGATACGCAGTATTTT
.	TRBV3-1/TRBV3-2	TRBJ1-2	once	CASSHLSQGGGYTF	TGTGCCAGCAGCCATCTAAGCCAGGGAGGTGGCTACACCTTC
.	TRBV6-1	TRBJ1-5	.	CASSEQGGNINQPQHF	TGTGCCAGCAGTGAGCAGGGAGGTAACATAAATCAGCCCCAGCATTTT
.	TRBV7-6	TRBJ1-3	.	CASSLGGVSGNTIYF	TGTGCCAGCAGCTTAGGGGGGGTCTCTGGAAACACCATATATTTT
TRBD1	TRBV12-5	TRBJ2-1	.	CASGLGTGGLYNEQFF	TGTGCTAGTGGTTTGGGGACAGGGGGCCTCTACAATGAGCAGTTCTTC
.	TRBV2	TRBJ2-5	.	CASMRQGLQETQYF	TGTGCCAGCATGAGGCAGGGCCTTCAAGAGACCCAGTACTTC
.	TRBV9	TRBJ1-4	.	CASSPREGNEKLFF	TGTGCCAGCAGCCCCCGGGAAGGAAATGAAAAACTGTTTTTT
.	TRBV3-1/TRBV3-2	TRBJ1-2	.	CASSLTDNYGYTF	TGTGCCAGCAGCCTGACAGATAACTATGGCTACACCTTC
.	TRBV5-1	TRBJ1-3	.	CASSPKEQFSGNTIYF	TGCGCCAGCAGCCCCAAGGAACAGTTTTCTGGAAACACCATATATTTT
.	TRBV10-3	TRBJ1-1	.	CAIRGVQGKAFF	TGTGCCATCAGGGGCGTCCAGGGGAAAGCTTTCTTT
.	TRBV9	TRBJ1-2	.	CASSVETEYSLYGYTF	TGTGCCAGCAGCGTAGAGACTGAATACTCGCTCTATGGCTACACCTTC
.	TRBV4-1	TRBJ2-7	.	CASSQDGGRYEQYF	TGCGCCAGCAGCCAGGACGGCGGGCGGTACGAGCAGTACTTC
TRBD1	TRBV19	TRBJ1-4	few	CASGTGGEGKLFF	TGTGCCAGTGGAACAGGGGGTGAGGGAAAACTGTTTTTT
.	TRBV18	TRBJ1-1	.	CASSPPQGGDTEAFF	TGTGCCAGCTCCCCCCCCCAGGGAGGAGACACTGAAGCTTTCTTT
TRBD1	TRBV5-1	TRBJ2-4	.	CASSLRDRFEDIQYF	TGCGCCAGCAGCTTACGGGACAGGTTTGAGGACATTCAGTACTTC
.	TRBV19	TRBJ1-5	few	CASRDSRGAGATNQPQHF	TGTGCCAGCCGGGACTCTCGGGGGGCAGGGGCCACCAATCAGCCCCAGCATTTT
.	TRBV7-6	TRBJ1-1	.	CASSLPYPEDTEAFF	TGTGCCAGCAGCTTGCCTTATCCCGAGGACACTGAAGCTTTCTTT